The entry below gives a single TCR beta chain sequence along with its context. The sample is drawn from a study of spatial heterogeneity in lung cancer. The germline CDR1 and CDR2 sequences are DFQATT and SNEGSKA (reference sequence). This CDR3 region has 14 residues. V was pared by 5 bases and J by 3 bases, with 15 bases between. TCRdb processed the 5' RACE reads anew with MiXCR; each CDR3 protein has one entry. Here the sample spans tens of thousands of distinct CDR3 sequences, approximately 20% being singletons. Time point indicated: sample taken at primary tumor resection. Tumor, nontumor lung or frozen PBMC supplied whole RNA that was sequenced unsorted. Patients with untreated early-stage non-small cell lung cancer, numbering 55 to 75, were the donors.

This clonotype was sampled from a male donor with early-stage non-small cell lung cancer. The input for sequencing was PBMCs, taken at surgery. V is TRBV20-1 and J is TRBJ2-3; tentative D call: TRBD1 (5 bases). In DNA, the CDR3 is TGCAGTGCTCAAGGCGCAGGGCTTACAGATACGCAGTATTTT. Its protein product is CSAQGAGLTDTQYF.